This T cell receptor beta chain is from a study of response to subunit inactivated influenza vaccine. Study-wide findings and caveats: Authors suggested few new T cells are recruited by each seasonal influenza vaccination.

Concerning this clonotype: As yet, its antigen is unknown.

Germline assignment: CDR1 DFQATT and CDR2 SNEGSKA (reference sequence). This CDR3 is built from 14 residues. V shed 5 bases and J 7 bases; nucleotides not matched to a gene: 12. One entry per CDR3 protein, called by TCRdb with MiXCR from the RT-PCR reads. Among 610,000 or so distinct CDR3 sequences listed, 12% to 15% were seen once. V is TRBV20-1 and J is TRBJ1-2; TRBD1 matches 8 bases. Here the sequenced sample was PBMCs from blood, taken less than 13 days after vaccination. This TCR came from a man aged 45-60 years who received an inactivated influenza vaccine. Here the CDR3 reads CSAPTTQGALGYTF. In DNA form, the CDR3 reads TGCAGTGCTCCAACCACGCAGGGGGCTCTTGGCTACACCTTC.